This TCR beta chain was sequenced in a study of blood T cells in healthy people across ages. Notes on the study in general: Nothing was known about donor CMV status, and this possibly confounded expanded clonotype changes. A roughly linear fall in TCR beta diversity per million T cells was seen with increasing age.

CDR1 MNHNS and CDR2 SASEGT come from the germline V gene. CDR3 length: 15 amino acids. With 3 bases removed from V and 1 base from J, the gap between germline ends came to 11 bases. About this clonotype: Its antigen is unknown.

A second about 7 to 11 cycle PCR used barcoded and J-beta primers. TCRdb re-called the 5' RACE reads with MiXCR, one entry per CDR3 protein. The table includes about 580,000 distinct CDR3 sequences, less than 60% detected once. This rearrangement joins TRBV6-1 to TRBJ2-3; possible D gene TRBD1, 6 bases. This receptor was obtained from an older man in good health. Sequenced sample: blood. The CDR3 spells CASSDKNRGTDTQYF. CDR3 bases: TGTGCCAGCAGTGATAAAAACAGGGGCACAGATACGCAGTATTTT.